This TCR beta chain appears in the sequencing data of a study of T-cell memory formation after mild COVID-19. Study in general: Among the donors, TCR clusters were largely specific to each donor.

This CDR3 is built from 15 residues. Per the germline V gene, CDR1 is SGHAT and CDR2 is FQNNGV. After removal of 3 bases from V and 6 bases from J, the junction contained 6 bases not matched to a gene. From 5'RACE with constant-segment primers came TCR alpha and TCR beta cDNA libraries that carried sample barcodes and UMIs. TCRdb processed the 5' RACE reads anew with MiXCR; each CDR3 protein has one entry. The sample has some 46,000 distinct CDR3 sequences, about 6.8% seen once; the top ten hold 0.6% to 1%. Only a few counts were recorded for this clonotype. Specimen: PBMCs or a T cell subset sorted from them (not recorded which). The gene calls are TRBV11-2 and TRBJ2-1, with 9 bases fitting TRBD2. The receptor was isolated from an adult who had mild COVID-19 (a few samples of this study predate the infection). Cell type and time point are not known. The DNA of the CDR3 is TGTGCCAGCAGCTTCACCGCGGGGGGGCCCAATGAGCAGTTCTTC. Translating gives CASSFTAGGPNEQFF.